Sequencing of this T cell receptor beta chain was carried out in a study of tumor-infiltrating lymphocytes in primary liver carcinoma. For the study at large: Samples returned roughly 3.65 to 8 million productive TCRbeta reads each. Read depth did not differ significantly between tissue types. Study conclusions and caveats: Lower overlap was observed for tumor-adjacent and tumor-blood pairs relative to tumor region pairs. Blood trailed tumors significantly in top-250-clone fraction (p = 0.039).

Synthesis of TCR beta cDNA was carried out from 500 ng total RNA with a constant-region primer. Three-round nested multiplex PCR performed with slightly modified ARM-PCR produced the TCR beta libraries. The opening two PCR rounds, around 9 cycles each, paired TRBV1-TRBV30 forward primers with a C-beta reverse primer. TCRdb re-called the multiplex PCR reads through MiXCR, storing one row per CDR3 protein. Among nearly 200,000 distinct CDR3 sequences listed, around three fifths were seen once. Germline DNA was also extracted, while the blood RNA originated from unsorted whole blood. In advance of surgery, roughly 4 milliliters of peripheral blood were collected. The germline V gene has CDR1 SQVTM and CDR2 ANQGSEA. The CDR3 extends over 13 amino acids. A word on this clonotype: No antigen is known for it. A much larger clone lies a single base off, so this may be a read error.

This sequence joins TRBV29-1 and TRBJ2-7; D perhaps matches TRBD2 (7 bases). The sequenced material came from peripheral blood. The source of this sequence is an older woman with primary liver carcinoma and hepatitis B virus infection. In nucleotides, the CDR3 is TGCAGCGTTTCGGGGGGCGGCTCCTACGGGCAGTACTTC. Translated: CSVSGGGSYGQYF.